The 2 T cell receptor beta chains below were found in one sample sequenced in a study of blood T cell repertoires in COVID-19. Clones were sequenced by immunoSEQ multiplex PCR, and TCRdb holds only the in-frame ones, with some missing. This sample has around 120,000 clones, with about 90% found just once. Material: peripheral blood. These receptors originate from a woman between 70 and 85 years old with acute or convalescent COVID-19.

This sequence joins TRBV28 and TRBJ1-2, with TRBD1 identical over 10 bases. V shed 6 bases, J shed 4 bases, and the junction held 11 bases outside the gene matches. The CDR3 is 16 amino acids. CDR1 is MDHEN and CDR2 is SYDVKM in the germline V gene. CDR3 nucleotides: TGTGCCAGCAGGCTTTACCGGACAGGGGGTAGCTATGGCTACACCTTC. This codes for CASRLYRTGGSYGYTF.

V usage is TRBV5-1 and J usage is TRBJ1-5, with D tentatively TRBD1 (5 bases). The CDR3 has 19 residues. V lost 0 bases to trimming and J lost 0 bases, with 19 bases between them. CDR1 and CDR2 from the germline V gene are SGHRS and YFSETQ. This chain's CDR3 is CASSLGVLIREYSNQPQHF. CDR3 bases: TGCGCCAGCAGCTTGGGGGTCCTCATCAGGGAATATAGCAATCAGCCCCAGCATTTT. The variable domain in full, completed from reference TRBV5-1 and TRBJ1-5, reads KAGVTQTPRYLIKTRGQQVTLSCSPISGHRSVSWYQQTPGQGLQFLFEYFSETQRNKGNFPGRFSGRQFSNSRSEMNVSTLELGDSALYLCASSLGVLIREYSNQPQHFGDGTRLSIL.